The rows below give T cell receptor beta chains drawn from one sample of a study of identical twins. MiXCR, run by TCRdb on the 5' RACE reads, gives a single entry per CDR3 protein. The sample lists under 400,000 distinct CDR3 sequences, around 9% occurring once. The sample taken for sequencing was naive T cells sorted from blood. All receptors derive from a woman between 45 and 60 years old in good health. Both conserved end residues are part of each CDR3. The D gene is left open where the match is weak. Only some rows state a clone size, as once, few, many or a class for expanded clones.

CDR3 length	clone size	V gene	J gene	D gene	CDR3 DNA	CDR3 protein
12	NA	TRBV27	TRBJ1-2	NA	TGTGCCAGCTGGGACGGGGGCGATGGCTACACCTTC	CASWDGGDGYTF
13	NA	TRBV12-3/TRBV12-4	TRBJ2-7	NA	TGTGCCAGCAGTTTTGAAAACTCCCTCGAGCAGTACTTC	CASSFENSLEQYF
15	NA	TRBV20-1	TRBJ2-7	TRBD2	TGCAGTGCTAGAGGTAGCGGGAGGGCCGGGGACGAGCAGTACTTC	CSARGSGRAGDEQYF
17	NA	TRBV7-8	TRBJ2-1	TRBD2	TGTGCCAGCAGCTTAATCATTGGGACTAGCTCCATCAATGAGCAGTTCTTC	CASSLIIGTSSINEQFF
15	few	TRBV2	TRBJ2-1	TRBD2	TGTGCCAGCAGTGAATTGGCTAGCGGTTACAATGAGCAGTTCTTC	CASSELASGYNEQFF
15	NA	TRBV14	TRBJ2-7	NA	TGTGCCAGCAGCCAAGATCCCCCGGGCCCCCGTGAGCAGTACTTC	CASSQDPPGPREQYF
15	many	TRBV12-3/TRBV12-4	TRBJ1-4	NA	TGTGCCAGCAGAGCCACCCAGGGATTAGTGGAAAAACTGTTTTTT	CASRATQGLVEKLFF
13	few	TRBV20-1	TRBJ1-5	NA	TGCAGTGCTAGAAGCTGGGGTGATCAGCCCCAGCATTTT	CSARSWGDQPQHF
16	many	TRBV7-2	TRBJ2-1	NA	TGTGCCAGCAGCCTACGGGATTCAGGGGAAGGCAATGAGCAGTTCTTC	CASSLRDSGEGNEQFF
13	few	TRBV9	TRBJ2-7	TRBD1	TGTGCCAGCGGCCGGGACAGAGATTACGAGCAGTACTTC	CASGRDRDYEQYF
15	many	TRBV5-1	TRBJ2-5	TRBD2	TGCGCCAGCAGCTCCGGACTAGGCCCGTCGGAGACCCAGTACTTC	CASSSGLGPSETQYF
13	many	TRBV5-1	TRBJ2-7	NA	TGCGCCAGCAGGACCAGGGGTTCCTACGAGCAGTACTTC	CASRTRGSYEQYF
14	NA	TRBV12-3/TRBV12-4	TRBJ1-5	NA	TGTGCCAGCAGTTTCGCGAGGGACCGAACGCCCCAGCATTTT	CASSFARDRTPQHF
13	few	TRBV29-1	TRBJ1-5	NA	TGCAGCGTTTCCGACGGTAGCAATCAGCCCCAGCATTTT	CSVSDGSNQPQHF
16	NA	TRBV20-1	TRBJ2-1	NA	TGCAGTGCTAAGCTGTTTGGACTGAGCTCCTACAATGAGCAGTTCTTC	CSAKLFGLSSYNEQFF
16	NA	TRBV5-5	TRBJ1-4	NA	TGTGCCAGCAGCGAGCCTGAGGGGGCAACTAATGAAAAACTGTTTTTT	CASSEPEGATNEKLFF
11	few	TRBV14	TRBJ2-1	TRBD2	TGTGCCAGTAGCGGGAGAGGAGAGCAGTTCTTC	CASSGRGEQFF
16	many	TRBV20-1	TRBJ2-1	NA	TGCAGTGCCAGGAGTATTCGGCTAGGGGGTATCAATGAGCAGTTCTTC	CSARSIRLGGINEQFF
13	few	TRBV6-5	TRBJ2-7	NA	TGTGCCAGCAGAGACAGGTACTCCTACGAGCAGTACTTC	CASRDRYSYEQYF
16	few	TRBV7-6	TRBJ2-3	TRBD2	TGTGCCAGCAGCCAACTAGCGGGAGGGCGATCGGATACGCAGTATTTT	CASSQLAGGRSDTQYF
12	NA	TRBV6-1	TRBJ2-1	NA	TGTGCCAGCAGTGAGAACTACAATGAGCAGTTCTTC	CASSENYNEQFF
15	many	TRBV20-1	TRBJ1-4	NA	TGCAGTGCTAGGGATATCCAGAGCCTAAATGAAAAACTGTTTTTT	CSARDIQSLNEKLFF